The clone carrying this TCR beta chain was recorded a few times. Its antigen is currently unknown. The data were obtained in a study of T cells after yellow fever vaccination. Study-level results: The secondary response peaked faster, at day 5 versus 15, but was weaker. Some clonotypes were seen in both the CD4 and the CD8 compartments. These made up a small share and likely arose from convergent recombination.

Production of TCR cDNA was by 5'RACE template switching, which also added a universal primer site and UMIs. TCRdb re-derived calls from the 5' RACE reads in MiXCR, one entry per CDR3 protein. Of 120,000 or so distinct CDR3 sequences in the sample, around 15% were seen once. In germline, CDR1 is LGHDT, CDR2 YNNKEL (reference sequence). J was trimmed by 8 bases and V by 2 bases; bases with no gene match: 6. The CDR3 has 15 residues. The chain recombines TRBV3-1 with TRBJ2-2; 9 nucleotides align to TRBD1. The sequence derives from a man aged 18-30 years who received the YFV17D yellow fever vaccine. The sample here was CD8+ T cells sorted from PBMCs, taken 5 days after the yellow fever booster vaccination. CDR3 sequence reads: CASSQPQGASGELFF. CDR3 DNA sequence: TGTGCCAGCAGCCAACCACAGGGGGCGAGTGGGGAGCTGTTTTTT.